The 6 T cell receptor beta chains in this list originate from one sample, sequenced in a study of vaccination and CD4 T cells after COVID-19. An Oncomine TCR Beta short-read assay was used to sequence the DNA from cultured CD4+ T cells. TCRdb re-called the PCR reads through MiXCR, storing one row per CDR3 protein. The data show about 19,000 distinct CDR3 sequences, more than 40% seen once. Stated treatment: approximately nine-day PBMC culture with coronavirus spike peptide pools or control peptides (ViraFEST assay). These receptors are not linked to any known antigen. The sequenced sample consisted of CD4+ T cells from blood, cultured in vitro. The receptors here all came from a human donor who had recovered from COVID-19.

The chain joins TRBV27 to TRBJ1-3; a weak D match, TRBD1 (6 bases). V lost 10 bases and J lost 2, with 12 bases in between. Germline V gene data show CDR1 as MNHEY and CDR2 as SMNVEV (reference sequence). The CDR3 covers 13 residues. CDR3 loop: CATRTAAGNTIYF. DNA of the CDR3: TGTGCCACCCGGACAGCGGCTGGAAACACCATATATTTT.

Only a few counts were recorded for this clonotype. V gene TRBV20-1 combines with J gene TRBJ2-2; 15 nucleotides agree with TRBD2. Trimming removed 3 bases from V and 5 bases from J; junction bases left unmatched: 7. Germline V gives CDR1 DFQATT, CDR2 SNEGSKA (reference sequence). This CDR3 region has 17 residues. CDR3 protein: CSASPGLAGGRTGELFF. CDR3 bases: TGCAGTGCTAGTCCGGGACTAGCGGGAGGCAGGACCGGGGAGCTGTTTTTT.

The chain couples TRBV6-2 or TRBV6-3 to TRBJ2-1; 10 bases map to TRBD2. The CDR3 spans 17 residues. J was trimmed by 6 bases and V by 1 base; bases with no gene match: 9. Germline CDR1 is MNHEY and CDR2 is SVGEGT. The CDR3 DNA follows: TGTGCCAGCAGTTACTTAGCTAGCGGGAGAACTCGCAATGAGCAGTTCTTC. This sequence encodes CASSYLASGRTRNEQFF.

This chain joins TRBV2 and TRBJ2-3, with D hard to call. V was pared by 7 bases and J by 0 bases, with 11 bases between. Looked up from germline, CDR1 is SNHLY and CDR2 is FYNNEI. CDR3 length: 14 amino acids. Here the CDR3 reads CASNPGLSTDTQYF. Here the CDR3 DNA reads TGTGCCAGCAATCCTGGGCTGAGCACAGATACGCAGTATTTT.

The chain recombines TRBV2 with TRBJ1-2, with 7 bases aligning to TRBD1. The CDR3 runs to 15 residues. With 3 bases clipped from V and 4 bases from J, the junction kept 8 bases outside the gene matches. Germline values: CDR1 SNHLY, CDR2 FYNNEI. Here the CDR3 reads CASSDEGAGIYGYTF. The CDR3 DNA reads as TGTGCCAGCAGTGATGAGGGGGCCGGAATCTATGGCTACACCTTC.

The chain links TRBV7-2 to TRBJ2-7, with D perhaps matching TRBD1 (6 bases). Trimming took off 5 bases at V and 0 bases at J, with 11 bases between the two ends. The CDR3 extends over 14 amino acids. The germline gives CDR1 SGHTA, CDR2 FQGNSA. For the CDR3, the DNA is TGTGCCAGCAGCCCCGACAGGACCTCCTACGAGCAGTACTTC. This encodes CASSPDRTSYEQYF.